The entry that follows covers one TCR beta chain sequence. Assay used: immunoSEQ multiplex PCR; TCRdb lists only in-frame clones, some missing. The repertoire holds about 260,000 clones, with over 75% as singletons. The sample is drawn from a study of blood T cell repertoires in COVID-19. Across the study: COVID-19 samples collected from the United States, Italy and Spain covered acute and convalescent phases.

The sequencing sample was made of peripheral blood. The origin of this receptor is a woman aged 45-59 years with acute or convalescent COVID-19.

CDR3 sequence reads: CASSQAPTGGGYTF. In nucleotides, the CDR3 is TGCGCCAGCAGCCAAGCCCCGACGGGCGGGGGCTACACCTTC. This rearrangement joins TRBV4-1 to TRBJ1-2; D not certain. The CDR3 is 14 residues long. CDR1 and CDR2 (germline): MGHRA, YSYEKL. The V gene lost 1 base and the J gene lost 8 bases, with 14 bases spanning the gap.